These 22 T cell receptor beta chains share one sample of origin, sequenced in a study of T-cell reconstitution after alpha-beta-depleted transplantation in children. The TCRbeta library incorporated unique molecular identifiers. TCRdb recomputed calls from the PCR reads with MiXCR, one row per CDR3 protein. The sample has more than 300,000 distinct CDR3 sequences; roughly 16% are singletons. Sequencing used PBMCs, mostly from graft donor cells, obtained 360 days after TCRalphabeta/CD19-depleted stem cell transplant. The receptors were sampled from a male patient between 2 and 10 years old who had a stem cell transplant for acute lymphoblastic leukemia, so the T cells may come from the graft donor.

The chain combines TRBV10-3 with TRBJ1-2; tentative D call: TRBD1 (5 bases). The V gene's germline CDR1 is ENHRY and CDR2 SYGVKD. The V end was cut by 0 bases, the J end by 2 bases, with 7 bases between. The length of the CDR3 is 14 residues. The CDR3 nucleotides are TGTGCCATCAGTGAGTCGGCAGGGAACTATGGCTACACCTTC. It yields the protein CAISESAGNYGYTF.

With respect to this clonotype: At one end, the junction sequence differs from germline, possibly due to a read error. The J gene is TRBJ2-5, the V gene TRBV28, with D unresolved. The CDR3 is 15 residues long. The V gene's germline CDR1 is MDHEN and CDR2 SYDVKM. For the CDR3, the DNA is TGTGCCATCAGTTTACCCGTGGGGTACAAAGAGACCCAGTACTTC. Protein: CAISLPVGYKETQYF.

This clonotype was counted between two and nine times. The rearrangement joins TRBV6-5 to TRBJ2-7; the match to TRBD1 covers 7 bases. The CDR3 is made up of 17 amino acids. Germline CDR1 is MNHEY and CDR2 is SVGAGI. After removal of 0 bases from V and 2 bases from J, the junction contained 10 bases not matched to a gene. DNA of the CDR3: TGTGCCAGCAGTTACTCCCGACAGGGCCTTGCAGCCTACGAGCAGTACTTC. This codes for CASSYSRQGLAAYEQYF.

This clonotype was detected only a few times. The chain uses TRBV7-8 and TRBJ1-5, with D perhaps matching TRBD1 (6 bases). With 0 bases removed from V and 4 bases from J, the gap between germline ends came to 7 bases. CDR3 length equals 14 residues. The germline V gene has CDR1 SGHVS and CDR2 FQNEAQ. The CDR3 region is CASSLAQGNQPQHF. The CDR3 bases are TGTGCCAGCAGCTTAGCGCAGGGGAATCAGCCCCAGCATTTT.

This clonotype was observed a few times. The genes are TRBV3-1 and TRBJ1-5; no definite D call. The V end was cut by 3 bases, the J end by 1 base, with 4 bases between. The germline V gene encodes CDR1 LGHDT and CDR2 YNNKEL (reference sequence). This CDR3 has 13 residues. The CDR3 protein is CASSQGSNQPQHF. Written as DNA, the CDR3 is TGTGCCAGCAGCCAGGGGAGCAATCAGCCCCAGCATTTT.

The CDR3 DNA follows: TGTGCCAGCAGCCGGAGGGGGCATTTAACCTACGAGCAGTACTTC. Protein product: CASSRRGHLTYEQYF. The V call is TRBV28, the J call TRBJ2-7; possibly TRBD1 for D (7 bases). Germline V lookup: CDR1 MDHEN, CDR2 SYDVKM. V lost 6 bases and J 2 bases, leaving 17 bases between the germline ends. The CDR3 runs 15 residues.

In its sample, this clonotype was seen a few times. The V gene is TRBV3-1, the J gene TRBJ2-1; D is undetermined. The V gene lost 2 bases and the J gene lost 10 bases, with 21 bases spanning the gap. This CDR3 spans 16 amino acids. In germline, CDR1 is LGHDT, CDR2 YNNKEL (reference sequence). This CDR3 reads CASSQLPGSASGEQFF. CDR3 DNA sequence: TGTGCCAGCAGCCAACTCCCCGGGTCAGCGTCAGGCGAGCAGTTCTTC.

CDR3 nucleotide sequence: TGTGCCAGCAGTAGGGGACAGGGGGTTCCCTACGAGCAGTACTTC. This encodes CASSRGQGVPYEQYF. This chain joins TRBV12-3 or TRBV12-4 and TRBJ2-7; TRBD1 matches 11 bases. The CDR3 loop spans 15 amino acids. After removal of 5 bases from V and 2 bases from J, the junction contained 5 bases not matched to a gene.

This clonotype has only a few counts. CDR3: CASSVRQAGNTIYF. The CDR3 DNA sequence: TGTGCCAGCAGTGTCCGACAGGCTGGAAACACCATATATTTT. The rearrangement links TRBV28 to TRBJ1-3; D might be TRBD1 (6 bases). The CDR3 sequence is 14 residues long. Germline assignment: CDR1 MDHEN and CDR2 SYDVKM. V was trimmed by 5 bases and J by 2 bases, leaving 10 bases between them.

This clonotype was seen a handful of times. The V gene is TRBV5-1, the J gene TRBJ2-2; D ambiguous. Deletions cut 4 bases from V and 6 bases from J, with 13 bases between. This CDR3 comprises 14 residues. Germline V gene sequence: CDR1 SGHRS, CDR2 YFSETQ. The CDR3 region is CASSPVGGSGELFF. The DNA for the CDR3 is TGCGCCAGCAGCCCTGTTGGCGGCTCCGGGGAGCTGTTTTTT. Variable domain in full (rest from reference TRBV5-1 and TRBJ2-2): KAGVTQTPRYLIKTRGQQVTLSCSPISGHRSVSWYQQTPGQGLQFLFEYFSETQRNKGNFPGRFSGRQFSNSRSEMNVSTLELGDSALYLCASSPVGGSGELFFGEGSRLTVL.

In this sample, this clonotype turned up a few times. The chain combines TRBV18 with TRBJ2-3; no clear D. The germline CDR1 and CDR2 sequences are KGHSH and LQKENI. V lost 2 bases, J lost 2 bases, and 5 bases lay in between. The CDR3 sequence is 13 residues long. CDR3 loop: CASSPGFTDTQYF. The CDR3 DNA sequence: TGTGCCAGCTCACCAGGGTTCACAGATACGCAGTATTTT.

This clonotype turned up a few times. The rearrangement uses TRBV12-3 or TRBV12-4 and TRBJ2-6, with D perhaps matching TRBD2 (6 bases). CDR3 length equals 14 residues. The V and J ends lost 8 bases and 2 bases respectively, with 10 bases between them. DNA for the CDR3: TGTGCCAGCCTGGGGGGTACTGGGGCCAACGTCCTGACTTTC. It translates to CASLGGTGANVLTF.

This clonotype was observed at least ten times. This chain connects TRBV5-1 to TRBJ2-3; D may be TRBD2 (6 bases). The CDR3 consists of 14 residues. The V and J ends lost 2 bases and 4 bases respectively, with 11 bases between them. Germline assignment: CDR1 SGHRS and CDR2 YFSETQ. The CDR3 spells CASSFSGGADTQYF. The CDR3 DNA is TGCGCCAGCAGCTTCTCAGGCGGGGCAGATACGCAGTATTTT.

This clonotype was detected a few times. The chain has TRBV9 and TRBJ1-2; D is unclear. CDR3 length: 11 residues. Germline values: CDR1 SGDLS, CDR2 YYNGEE. V lost 5 bases, J lost 0 bases, and 2 bases lay in between. The CDR3 DNA sequence: TGTGCCAGCAGTACTAACTATGGCTACACCTTC. Translation: CASSTNYGYTF.

The chain combines TRBV5-1 with TRBJ2-3, with 7 bases fitting TRBD1. This CDR3 contains 15 residues. Germline V gene lookup returns CDR1 SGHRS and CDR2 YFSETQ. V shed 1 base, J shed 5 bases, and the junction held 7 bases outside the gene matches. CDR3 sequence: CASSLRGGAGDTQYF. The CDR3 nucleotides are TGCGCCAGCAGCTTGCGAGGGGGCGCGGGAGATACGCAGTATTTT.

Turning to this clonotype: This may stem from a read error, because a much larger clone lies one nucleotide away. This sequence joins TRBV29-1 and TRBJ2-1, with unresolved D. Trimming left V 3 bases short and J 10 bases short, with 19 bases between. Germline-derived CDR1 and CDR2 are SQVTM and ANQGSEA. This CDR3 region has 14 residues. CDR3 residues: CSVDSVGIIGEQFF. In nucleotides, the CDR3 is TGCAGCGTTGATTCGGTCGGCATAATAGGCGAGCAGTTCTTC.

This clonotype was recorded a few times. The chain employs TRBV12-3 or TRBV12-4 and TRBJ2-1; D gene uncertain. The CDR3 extends over 13 amino acids. The V end lost 5 bases, the J end lost 6 bases, and 11 bases lay between the germline ends. CDR3 DNA sequence: TGTGCCAGCAGTCCCCTAGATCCCAATGAGCAGTTCTTC. It specifies CASSPLDPNEQFF.

V gene TRBV20-1 combines with J gene TRBJ2-5, with D possibly being TRBD2 (5 bases). This CDR3 region has 13 residues. Per the germline V gene, CDR1 is DFQATT and CDR2 is SNEGSKA (reference sequence). Trimming shortened V by 5 bases and J by 1 base, and 11 bases separated the two germline ends. The CDR3 bases are TGCAGTGCTTGGACTGCCTTCCAAGAGACCCAGTACTTC. The encoded protein is CSAWTAFQETQYF.

V usage is TRBV28 and J usage is TRBJ1-1; 7 nucleotides match TRBD1. From germline, CDR1 is MDHEN and CDR2 SYDVKM. The length of the CDR3 is 15 residues. Trimming cost V 11 bases and J 3 bases; bases outside gene matches: 15. In nucleotides, the CDR3 is TGTGCCGTCACTCGACAGGGATTAGGAGACACTGAAGCTTTCTTT. This translates into CAVTRQGLGDTEAFF.

In its sample, this clonotype was seen a few times. This chain uses TRBV28 with TRBJ2-7; the D gene is possibly TRBD2 (6 bases). The CDR3 consists of 14 residues. The V gene's germline CDR1 is MDHEN and CDR2 SYDVKM. The V end lost 3 bases, the J end lost 2 bases, and 11 bases lay between the germline ends. The CDR3 protein is CASSLGTSTYEQYF. CDR3 nucleotides: TGTGCCAGCAGTTTGGGGACTTCCACCTACGAGCAGTACTTC. The full variable domain, in which reference TRBV28 and TRBJ2-7 provide the parts outside the CDR3, is DVKVTQSSRYLVKRTGEKVFLECVQDMDHENMFWYRQDPGLGLRLIYFSYDVKMKEKGDIPEGYSVSREKKERFSLILESASTNQTSMYLCASSLGTSTYEQYFGPGTRLTVT.

This clonotype was detected many times. J is TRBJ2-6 and V is TRBV4-3; TRBD1 or TRBD2 may be the D gene (5 bases each). The CDR3 has 17 amino acids. The germline V gene has CDR1 LGHNA and CDR2 YSLEER. V lost 0 bases and J 0 bases, leaving 9 bases between the germline ends. The CDR3 sequence: CASSQDAGSSGANVLTF. In DNA form, the CDR3 reads TGCGCCAGCAGCCAAGATGCAGGGAGCTCTGGGGCCAACGTCCTGACTTTC.

The sample holds a few counts of this clonotype. This rearrangement joins TRBV5-4 to TRBJ2-5, with D uncertain. Germline CDR1 and CDR2: SGHNT and YYREEE (reference sequence). This CDR3 spans 16 amino acids. Between the trimmed V and J ends, which lost 1 base and 2 bases, there was a span of 15 bases. This chain's CDR3 is CASSLRGSHPQETQYF. CDR3 bases: TGTGCCAGCAGCTTGCGCGGCAGCCACCCGCAAGAGACCCAGTACTTC. Variable domain in full (rest from reference TRBV5-4 and TRBJ2-5): ETGVTQSPTHLIKTRGQQVTLRCSSQSGHNTVSWYQQALGQGPQFIFQYYREEENGRGNFPPRFSGLQFPNYSSELNVNALELDDSALYLCASSLRGSHPQETQYFGPGTRLLVL.